These 2 T cell receptor beta chains were sequenced from one sample in a study of blood T cell repertoires in COVID-19. TCRdb keeps only in-frame clones here, not all; method: immunoSEQ multiplex PCR. This sample has more than 90,000 clones; over 75% occur once, and the top ten carry about 9.9%. Sequencing was carried out using peripheral blood. The receptors shown here come from a woman aged 25 to 39 with acute or convalescent COVID-19.

This clone was observed once. J is TRBJ1-5 and V is TRBV19; 9 positions agree with TRBD1. CDR1 LNHDA and CDR2 SQIVND come from the germline V gene (reference sequence). The CDR3 has 13 amino acids. The V and J ends lost 5 bases and 5 bases, in that order; junction bases with no gene match: 1. CDR3 loop: CASSRTGDQPQHF. CDR3 DNA: TGTGCCAGTAGTCGGACAGGGGATCAGCCCCAGCATTTT.

This clone was observed once. V usage is TRBV9 and J usage is TRBJ1-1; perhaps TRBD1 as D (6 bases). The CDR3 is made up of 14 amino acids. V gave up 4 bases and J gave up 2 bases, with 12 bases separating them. CDR1 is SGDLS and CDR2 is YYNGEE in the germline V gene. This CDR3 reads CASSRTGTNTEAFF. The CDR3 nucleotides are TGTGCCAGCAGCCGTACAGGGACCAACACTGAAGCTTTCTTT. The full variable domain, completed using reference TRBV9 and TRBJ1-1, is DSGVTQTPKHLITATGQRVTLRCSPRSGDLSVYWYQQSLDQGLQFLIQYYNGEERAKGNILERFSAQQFPDLHSELNLSSLELGDSALYFCASSRTGTNTEAFFGQGTRLTVV.